The rows below give T cell receptor beta chains drawn from one sample of a study of T cells in narcolepsy. Method: immunoSEQ multiplex PCR; TCRdb's copy keeps in-frame clones and lacks some. Of under 25,000 clones in the sample, just under 85% were seen once. The sequenced sample was CD45RA- memory CD4+ T cells from PBMCs. The receptor set was obtained from a human donor with narcolepsy. Both conserved end residues are part of each CDR3. A D gene is named only where the DNA matches it firmly. Only some rows state a clone size, as once, few, many or a class for expanded clones.

. | . | TRBJ1-4 | TRBV10-2 | TGCGCCAGCAGTGGTCAATTATTCGGCGAAAAACTGTTTTTT | CASSGQLFGEKLFF
. | TRBD2 | TRBJ2-1 | TRBV7-2 | TGTGCCAGCAAGCGGACTAGGGGTTACAATGAGCAGTTCTTC | CASKRTRGYNEQFF
. | TRBD2 | TRBJ2-3 | TRBV29-1 | TGCTCAATGGGAGGTAGCGGGAGTAAGTCAGATACGCAGTATTTT | CSMGGSGSKSDTQYF
. | . | TRBJ1-2 | TRBV4-3 | TGCGCCAGCAGCGAAGCGGTGGTGTGGCTCAGGGACCGCGATAACTATGGCCACACCTTC | CASSEAVVWLRDRDNYGHTF
. | . | TRBJ1-2 | TRBV20-1 | TGCAGTGAAGGGGCAACCGGTGGCTACACCTTC | CSEGATGGYTF
. | TRBD2 | TRBJ2-3 | TRBV10-3 | TGTGCCATCAGTGGCATTTCTAGCGGGAGTACAGATACGCAGTATTTT | CAISGISSGSTDTQYF
. | TRBD1 | TRBJ2-7 | TRBV5-6 | TGTGCCAGCGGTATTACAGGGGTCTCCTACGAGCAGTACTTC | CASGITGVSYEQYF
. | . | TRBJ1-1 | TRBV6-5 | TGTGCCAGCAGTTCCATACACGGTGAAGCTTTCTTT | CASSSIHGEAFF
. | . | TRBJ1-5 | TRBV6-1 | TGTGCCAGCACGACAGGACCGGTTCAGCCCCAGCATTTT | CASTTGPVQPQHF
. | . | TRBJ2-3 | TRBV9 | TGTGCCAGCAGCGTAGATCCCGTCACAGATACGCAGTATTTT | CASSVDPVTDTQYF
. | TRBD1 | TRBJ2-5 | TRBV19 | TGTGCCAGTAGTATTGACAGGGTTGGGACCCAGTACTTC | CASSIDRVGTQYF
. | TRBD1 | TRBJ1-5 | TRBV5-5 | TGTGCCAGCAGCTTGACCTACCGGGACAGGGTGGTCAATCAGCCCCAGCATTTT | CASSLTYRDRVVNQPQHF
. | . | TRBJ2-5 | TRBV7-9 | TGTGCCAGCAGCCCACGGGGGCCAGAGACCCAGTACTTC | CASSPRGPETQYF
. | . | TRBJ2-1 | TRBV5-4 | TGTGCCAGCAGCTCTGAGGGTATCTCCTACAATGAGCAGTTCTTC | CASSSEGISYNEQFF
. | TRBD2 | TRBJ2-1 | TRBV10-3 | TGTGCCATCAGTGTTACTAGCGGGAGGGACAATGAGCAGTTCTTC | CAISVTSGRDNEQFF
. | . | TRBJ2-1 | TRBV25-1 | TGTGCCAGCAGTGCCAGCGGCCGGCAGCCCTCCTACAATGAGCAGTTCTTC | CASSASGRQPSYNEQFF
. | . | TRBJ1-2 | TRBV28 | TGTGCCAGCAGTTTGGCTCCCCCTAACTATGGCTACACCTTC | CASSLAPPNYGYTF
. | TRBD2 | TRBJ2-1 | TRBV19 | TGTGCCAGTAGTAAACCCCTAGCGGGAGGGGATGAGCAGTTCTTC | CASSKPLAGGDEQFF
. | TRBD2 | TRBJ2-1 | TRBV6-7 | TGTGCCAGCAGCAATAGCGGGCACTCCTACAATGAGCAGTTCTTC | CASSNSGHSYNEQFF
few | TRBD2 | TRBJ2-1 | TRBV5-1 | TGCGCCAGCAGCTTGATTGGGGGACTAGCTATCGATGAGCAGTTCTTC | CASSLIGGLAIDEQFF
. | TRBD2 | TRBJ2-5 | TRBV13 | TGTGCCAGCAGCACCGGGACTAGCGTCGGCCAAGAGACCCAGTACTTC | CASSTGTSVGQETQYF
. | TRBD1 | TRBJ1-6 | TRBV5-1 | TGCGCCAGCAGCTTGAGCCAGGACAGGCTGATTTCACCCCTCCACTTT | CASSLSQDRLISPLHF
. | . | TRBJ2-2 | TRBV28 | TGTGCCAGCAGTTTATGGCAGGTGAAGGGGGAGCTGTTTTTT | CASSLWQVKGELFF
. | . | TRBJ1-4 | TRBV19 | TGTGCCAGTAGTGTGGGAAGGGAAAAACTGTTTTTT | CASSVGREKLFF
. | . | TRBJ1-2 | TRBV9 | TGTGCCAGCAGCGTAGGAGGGACGGTGGCTAACTATGGCTACACCTTC | CASSVGGTVANYGYTF
once | . | TRBJ1-2 | TRBV4-1 | TGCGCCAGCAGCCACTACTACGGGACTCCCTATGGCTACACCTTC | CASSHYYGTPYGYTF
. | . | TRBJ1-4 | TRBV7-2 | TGTGCCAGCAGCTTAGGAAGACAACCAACTAATGAAAAACTGTTTTTT | CASSLGRQPTNEKLFF
. | TRBD2 | TRBJ2-5 | TRBV5-1 | TGCGCCAGCAGCGAAACCGGGACTAGCGGGCAAGAGACCCAGTACTTC | CASSETGTSGQETQYF
few | . | TRBJ1-1 | TRBV19 | TGTGCCAGTAGTAGGGATGTTGGGACTGAAGCTTTCTTT | CASSRDVGTEAFF
. | . | TRBJ1-5 | TRBV5-5 | TGTGCCAGCAGCGCCCCGGAGAGACTCGGTCAGCCCCAGCATTTT | CASSAPERLGQPQHF
once | TRBD2 | TRBJ2-1 | TRBV10-3 | TGTGCCATCAGTGACGGGGGAGCGGGAGGTTACAATGAGCAGTTCTTC | CAISDGGAGGYNEQFF
once | . | TRBJ2-2 | TRBV5-4 | TGTGCCAGCAGCTTGGAATCCTGGGGGGCCGGGGAGCTGTTTTTT | CASSLESWGAGELFF
. | . | TRBJ1-1 | TRBV4-3 | TGCGCCAGCAGCCAAGTCGGCGAGGGCAGGGAGATCCTTTCCTTT | CASSQVGEGREILSF
. | TRBD1 | TRBJ2-7 | TRBV5-4 | TGTGCCAGCAGTCGTGCCGGGACAGGGATCTACGAGCAGTACTTC | CASSRAGTGIYEQYF
. | . | TRBJ2-7 | TRBV29-1 | TGCAGCGTTGAGTCAGGGTTCTCCTACGAGCAGTACTTC | CSVESGFSYEQYF
few | . | TRBJ2-1 | TRBV6-5 | TGTGCCAGCAGTTACTCTCGGGGGTACAATGAGCAGTTCTTC | CASSYSRGYNEQFF
. | . | TRBJ2-5 | TRBV18 | TGTGCCAGCTCACCAATGTCAGGGCTTTTACGTGAGACCCAGTACTTC | CASSPMSGLLRETQYF
. | . | TRBJ2-7 | TRBV6-5 | TGTGCCAGCAGGGACTGGAGCTCCTACGAGCAGTACTTC | CASRDWSSYEQYF
. | . | TRBJ2-7 | TRBV5-1 | TGCGCCAGCAGCTCCGGGACATTCTCCTACGAGCAGTACTTC | CASSSGTFSYEQYF
. | . | TRBJ1-2 | TRBV2 | TGTGCCAGCAGTGAAGCGCAGACGGCACTCGTGAGCTACACCTTC | CASSEAQTALVSYTF
. | . | TRBJ2-7 | TRBV6-6 | TGTGCCAGCAGTGGGGGACAACTCTTCTCCTACGAGCAGTACTTC | CASSGGQLFSYEQYF
. | . | TRBJ2-4 | TRBV6-5 | TGTGCCAGCAGTTACTCTTTAGAGAGGAACATTCAGTACTTC | CASSYSLERNIQYF